This T cell receptor beta chain was sequenced for a study of T cell responses to AZD1222 COVID-19 vaccine. Turning to this clone: Its antigen is unknown.

Trimming stripped 7 bases from V and 0 bases from J, with 13 bases between. The germline CDR1 and CDR2 sequences are LNHDA and SQIVND (reference sequence). CDR3 size: 15 residues. Study-wide results and limits: White British donors predominated, females outnumbered males, and clonal diversity was possibly underestimated. With dominance at 160-218 and 743-854, vaccine-associated CD4 TCRs spanned spike. No repertoire was sampled before or during the peak T cell response, only after it.

TCRdb's table, derived via immunoSEQ multiplex PCR, lists solely in-frame clones and lacks some. This table has about 120,000 clones, about 93% appearing once. The sample here was peripheral blood, taken 28 days after the second dose of the MenACWY control vaccine. The receptor comes from an adult who received the MenACWY meningococcal vaccine as a control. The V gene is TRBV19, the J gene TRBJ1-5; possible D gene TRBD1, 5 bases. The CDR3 region has the DNA TGTGCCAGTAACTGGGGGGGGGATAGCAATCAGCCCCAGCATTTT. This sequence encodes CASNWGGDSNQPQHF.